These 23 T cell receptor beta chains came from one sample sequenced in a study of blood T cell repertoires in COVID-19. TCRdb keeps only in-frame clones here, not all; method: immunoSEQ multiplex PCR. This table holds approximately 26,000 clones, over 75% found once. Sequencing was performed on peripheral blood. These receptors were taken from a human donor in a cohort sampled during active COVID-19. The donor label of this sample is uncertain.

The chain joins TRBV5-1 to TRBJ1-1, with 7 bases that match TRBD1. Germline V gene lookup returns CDR1 SGHRS and CDR2 YFSETQ. The J segment lost 3 bases and the V segment lost 2 bases, leaving 7 bases of the junction unmatched. The CDR3 has 15 residues. The CDR3 DNA reads as TGCGCCAGCAGCTTAGGGCCCCAGGGGGACACTGAAGCTTTCTTT. It translates to CASSLGPQGDTEAFF.

This clone was seen just once. V and J are TRBV5-8 and TRBJ1-5; possibly TRBD1 for D (5 bases). Between the trimmed V and J ends, which lost 4 bases and 0 bases, there was a span of 11 bases. CDR1 and CDR2 from the germline V gene are SGHTS and YDEGEE. This CDR3 spans 15 amino acids. The CDR3 DNA reads as TGTGCCAGCAGCCAACAGGCTTATAGCAATCAGCCCCAGCATTTT. This encodes CASSQQAYSNQPQHF.

This chain connects TRBV5-1 to TRBJ1-5, with a weak D call TRBD1 (6 bases). Germline V lookup: CDR1 SGHRS, CDR2 YFSETQ. Trimming stripped 2 bases from V and 1 base from J, with 13 bases between. The CDR3 extends over 16 amino acids. The CDR3 spells CASSLREGQSNQPQHF. CDR3 bases: TGCGCCAGCAGCTTACGTGAAGGACAGAGCAATCAGCCCCAGCATTTT.

V and J are TRBV13 and TRBJ1-1; TRBD1 is a possible D gene (6 bases). Germline V gene sequence: CDR1 PRHDT, CDR2 FYEKMQ (reference sequence). Between the trimmed V and J ends, which lost 3 bases and 3 bases, there was a span of 11 bases. The CDR3 extends over 14 amino acids. This CDR3 is CASSFLRGYTEAFF. CDR3 DNA: TGTGCCAGCAGCTTTCTCAGGGGCTACACTGAAGCTTTCTTT. The whole variable domain, filled in from reference TRBV13 and TRBJ1-1, reads AAGVIQSPRHLIKEKRETATLKCYPIPRHDTVYWYQQGPGQDPQFLISFYEKMQSDKGSIPDRFSAQQFSDYHSELNMSSLELGDSALYFCASSFLRGYTEAFFGQGTRLTVV.

The rearrangement joins TRBV7-2 to TRBJ2-7; D might be TRBD2 (5 bases). The CDR3 sequence is 15 residues long. Trimming took off 1 base at V and 3 bases at J, with 13 bases between the two ends. In germline, CDR1 is SGHTA, CDR2 FQGNSA. For the CDR3, the DNA is TGTGCCAGCAGCTTAGGAGGGCCGGGTCTCTACGAGCAGTACTTC. It codes for CASSLGGPGLYEQYF. The variable domain in full, completed from reference TRBV7-2 and TRBJ2-7, reads GAGVSQSPSNKVTEKGKDVELRCDPISGHTALYWYRQSLGQGLEFLIYFQGNSAPDKSGLPSDRFSAERTGGSVSTLTIQRTQQEDSAVYLCASSLGGPGLYEQYFGPGTRLTVT.

The gene calls are TRBV11-2 and TRBJ2-7; weak D call: TRBD1 (6 bases). Trimming removed 5 bases at V and 2 bases at J, with 10 bases between. The V gene's germline CDR1 is SGHAT and CDR2 FQNNGV. The CDR3 is 13 amino acids. CDR3 nucleotide sequence: TGTGCCAGCAGCGTACCAGGGGCCTACGAGCAGTACTTC. It is translated as CASSVPGAYEQYF.

V is TRBV4-3 and J is TRBJ1-5; 9 nucleotides match TRBD1. The CDR3 spans 16 residues. CDR1 LGHNA and CDR2 YSLEER come from the germline V gene. The V gene end was trimmed by 4 bases and the J gene end by 2 bases; junction bases not matched to a gene: 6. This CDR3 is CASSLGTGYGNQPQHF. CDR3 nucleotides: TGCGCCAGCAGCCTCGGGACAGGGTATGGCAATCAGCCCCAGCATTTT.

The CDR3 loop is CASQDTQSSSYEQYF. CDR3 in DNA: TGTGCCAGCCAGGACACGCAGAGTTCGTCCTACGAGCAGTACTTC. The gene calls are TRBV27 and TRBJ2-7; D is perhaps TRBD1 (5 bases). Between the trimmed V and J ends, which lost 8 bases and 1 base, there was a span of 18 bases. From germline, CDR1 is MNHEY and CDR2 SMNVEV (reference sequence). CDR3 length: 15 amino acids.

This clone is medium-sized within its sample. This chain uses TRBV4-2 with TRBJ1-1, with unresolved D. Germline-derived CDR1 and CDR2 are LGHNA and YNFKEQ. With 5 bases removed from V and 1 base from J, the gap between germline ends came to 8 bases. CDR3 length equals 13 residues. CDR3 nucleotide sequence: TGTGCCAGCAGCTCTTCAGAGAACACTGAAGCTTTCTTT. Protein sequence: CASSSSENTEAFF.

This clone was recorded once. This rearrangement joins TRBV2 to TRBJ2-7, with 7 bases matching TRBD1. Germline lookup yields CDR1 SNHLY and CDR2 FYNNEI. Trimming at V came to 8 bases and at J to 6 bases, leaving 16 bases not matched to a gene. This CDR3 contains 15 residues. This CDR3 reads CASRRLTGQYAEQYF. For the CDR3, the DNA is TGTGCCAGCCGCAGATTGACAGGGCAGTATGCCGAGCAGTACTTC.

As concerns this clone: One end of the junction is discordant with germline, which a read error may explain. The chain joins TRBV7-7 to TRBJ2-5; D unclear. This CDR3 spans 16 amino acids. Per the germline V gene, CDR1 is SSHAT and CDR2 is FNYEAQ (reference sequence). The CDR3 spells CASSLGGNPLQETQYF. The DNA of the CDR3 is TGTGCTAGCAGCTTAGGTGGCAACCCCCTGCAAGAGACCCAGTACTTC.

This chain connects TRBV27 to TRBJ2-3, with D hard to call. Germline V CDR1 and CDR2: MNHEY, SMNVEV (reference sequence). Trimming removed 8 bases at V and 8 bases at J, with 20 bases between. The CDR3 consists of 14 residues. In DNA, the CDR3 is TGTGCCAGCGCCGACTCCTTTGTGCCCTCTACGCAGTATTTT. It codes for CASADSFVPSTQYF.

This chain joins TRBV5-1 and TRBJ1-1; tentative D call: TRBD1 (5 bases). This CDR3 is built from 15 residues. The germline V gene encodes CDR1 SGHRS and CDR2 YFSETQ. Trimming removed 5 bases at V and 3 bases at J, with 17 bases between. The CDR3 protein is CASSNGVREDTEAFF. The DNA for the CDR3 is TGCGCCAGCAGTAATGGTGTCAGGGAGGACACTGAAGCTTTCTTT.

The genes are TRBV5-1 and TRBJ1-2; D is unclear. Germline V gene sequence: CDR1 SGHRS, CDR2 YFSETQ. The germline V and J ends were trimmed by 2 bases and 4 bases, with 6 bases remaining between them. CDR3 length: 12 residues. For the CDR3, the DNA is TGCGCCAGCAGCTTAACAACCTATGGCTACACCTTC. Amino acids: CASSLTTYGYTF.

V gene TRBV6-5 combines with J gene TRBJ2-3; possibly TRBD2 for D (6 bases). The CDR3 is 13 amino acids. The germline V and J ends were trimmed by 6 bases and 2 bases, with 9 bases remaining between them. Per germline, CDR1 MNHEY and CDR2 SVGAGI. CDR3 DNA: TGTGCCAGCAGACGGAGGGACACAGATACGCAGTATTTT. This translates into CASRRRDTDTQYF.

This chain connects TRBV7-9 to TRBJ1-2; 10 positions match TRBD1. This CDR3 has 16 amino acids. Germline CDR1 SEHNR, CDR2 FQNEAQ (reference sequence). With V trimmed by 4 bases and J by 4 bases, 9 bases remained unmatched. The CDR3 loop reads CASSWGTGAGGYGYTF. DNA of the CDR3: TGTGCCAGCAGCTGGGGGACAGGGGCAGGCGGCTATGGCTACACCTTC.

Points on this clone: At one boundary the junction diverges from the germline segment, which might be a read error. The chain links TRBV11-3 to TRBJ2-2; possibly TRBD1 for D (6 bases). This CDR3 comprises 13 residues. Germline CDR1 reads SGHNT; CDR2 reads YENEEA. The DNA of the CDR3 is TGTGCCAGCAGCCTAGACAGGACCGGGGAGCTGTTTTTT. Amino acid sequence: CASSLDRTGELFF.

The chain recombines TRBV19 with TRBJ2-3; 13 bases are a match to TRBD2. CDR1 LNHDA and CDR2 SQIVND come from the germline V gene (reference sequence). This CDR3 comprises 15 residues. The V gene end was trimmed by 6 bases and the J gene end by 6 bases; junction bases not matched to a gene: 6. For the CDR3, the DNA is TGTGCCAGTAGCACTAGCGGGGGGGCCGGGGATACGCAGTATTTT. Encoded protein: CASSTSGGAGDTQYF.

This clone is labeled large (0.1 to 1%). This chain links TRBV27 with TRBJ1-6, with D hard to call. This CDR3 is built from 13 residues. The ends were cut back, 5 bases at V and 4 bases at J, with 6 bases in the middle. Looked up from germline, CDR1 is MNHEY and CDR2 is SMNVEV (reference sequence). CDR3 region: CASSIAYNSPLHF. The CDR3 DNA reads TGTGCCAGCAGTATAGCGTATAATTCACCCCTCCACTTT.

J is TRBJ2-5 and V is TRBV7-9; TRBD2 is a possible D gene (5 bases). The CDR3 has 13 residues. Germline CDR1 reads SEHNR; CDR2 reads FQNEAQ (reference sequence). The V and J ends lost 2 bases and 4 bases respectively, with 8 bases between them. The CDR3 nucleotides are TGTGCCAGCAGCTTATCGGGAACAGAGACCCAGTACTTC. The encoded protein is CASSLSGTETQYF.

The chain couples TRBV6-5 to TRBJ2-5; TRBD1 aligns across 10 bases. The V segment lost 5 bases and the J segment 8 bases; nucleotides outside the gene matches: 11. Looked up from germline, CDR1 is MNHEY and CDR2 is SVGAGI. This CDR3 has 15 amino acids. The CDR3 DNA sequence: TGTGCCAGCAGTCCCGGGACAGGGGAAATGGGAACCCAGTACTTC. This gives the protein CASSPGTGEMGTQYF.

The CDR3 region has the DNA TGTGCCAGCAGTGAGAGTATAGCCAAAAACATTCAGTACTTC. Amino acids: CASSESIAKNIQYF. This chain uses TRBV2 with TRBJ2-4; D remains ambiguous. The CDR3 has 14 residues. In germline, CDR1 is SNHLY, CDR2 FYNNEI. V was cut by 3 bases and J by 0 bases, with 6 bases left in between.

The J gene is TRBJ2-1, the V gene TRBV5-4; 14 positions agree with TRBD2. V shed 3 bases, J shed 3 bases, and the junction held 8 bases outside the gene matches. The germline CDR1 and CDR2 sequences are SGHNT and YYREEE (reference sequence). This CDR3 has 18 residues. The CDR3 region is CASSSQTSGGAFYNEQFF. Written as DNA, the CDR3 is TGTGCCAGCAGCTCTCAGACTAGCGGGGGGGCCTTCTACAATGAGCAGTTCTTC.